The 29 T cell receptor beta chains reported below all come from one sample, sequenced in a study of blood T cells in healthy people across ages. A sample-barcoded 5' primer and a J-beta primer mix were used in a second PCR of roughly 7 to 11 cycles. Each CDR3 protein gets one entry after TCRdb re-called the 5' RACE reads with MiXCR. The sample consists of over 600,000 distinct CDR3 sequences, 46% of them appearing once. What was sequenced was blood. The receptors were sampled from an elderly man in good health.

The chain employs TRBV20-1 and TRBJ1-4; D not certain. The CDR3 has 17 residues. Trimming removed 0 bases at V and 0 bases at J, with 14 bases between. Germline V gene sequence: CDR1 DFQATT, CDR2 SNEGSKA (reference sequence). CDR3 region: CSARDATAPATNEKLFF. For the CDR3, the DNA is TGCAGTGCTAGAGACGCGACGGCCCCCGCAACTAATGAAAAACTGTTTTTT.

This chain connects TRBV20-1 to TRBJ2-1; 7 bases are a match to TRBD2. V gave up 3 bases and J gave up 4 bases; unmatched junction bases: 6. There are 14 residues in the CDR3. CDR1 DFQATT and CDR2 SNEGSKA come from the germline V gene (reference sequence). CDR3 protein: CSASGGGEYNEQFF. The CDR3 nucleotides read TGCAGTGCTAGCGGCGGGGGTGAATACAATGAGCAGTTCTTC.

CDR3: CSANMGLTEAFF. The CDR3 bases are TGCAGTGCTAATATGGGGCTCACTGAAGCTTTCTTT. The chain carries TRBV20-1 and TRBJ1-1, with TRBD1 as a possible D gene (5 bases). There are 12 residues in the CDR3. CDR1 and CDR2 from the germline V gene are DFQATT and SNEGSKA (reference sequence). Trimming cost V 4 bases and J 4 bases, with 10 bases left between them.

In DNA form, the CDR3 reads TGTGCCAGCAGCGTAGTAGAGCGCCCCTACAATGAGCAGTTCTTC. Its protein product is CASSVVERPYNEQFF. The chain uses TRBV9 and TRBJ2-1; D gene uncertain. The CDR3 runs 15 residues. Germline CDR1 and CDR2: SGDLS and YYNGEE. Between the trimmed V and J ends, which lost 0 bases and 2 bases, there was a span of 9 bases.

This clonotype was observed a few times. V and J are TRBV29-1 and TRBJ2-3, with TRBD1 as a possible D gene (5 bases). V gave up 3 bases and J gave up 6 bases, with 16 bases separating them. Germline V gene lookup returns CDR1 SQVTM and CDR2 ANQGSEA. This CDR3 contains 14 residues. The CDR3 spells CSVEVFLAGDTQYF. The CDR3, as DNA: TGCAGCGTTGAGGTTTTTCTTGCAGGGGATACGCAGTATTTT.

As regards this clonotype: A much larger clone differs from this one at a single base, so this may be a read error. CDR3 amino acids: CASSYGTFYNEQYF. The DNA of the CDR3 is TGTGCCAGCAGTTACGGAACTTTCTACAATGAGCAGTACTTC. The chain employs TRBV6-6 and TRBJ2-1; no firm D call. The end of the DNA aligns better with TRBJ2-7, so the J call may be wrong. This CDR3 has 14 amino acids. Looked up from germline, CDR1 is MNHNY and CDR2 is SVGAGI (reference sequence).

J is TRBJ2-7 and V is TRBV27, with 8 bases identical to TRBD2. The junction had 8 bases not matched to a gene; V was cut back by 4 bases and J by 3 bases. The CDR3 is 15 residues long. The germline V gene has CDR1 MNHEY and CDR2 SMNVEV (reference sequence). The CDR3 loop reads CASSSSWGLVYEQYF. The CDR3 DNA reads as TGTGCCAGCAGTTCCTCCTGGGGACTAGTCTACGAGCAGTACTTC.

The chain couples TRBV6-2 or TRBV6-3 to TRBJ2-5, with 12 nucleotides matching TRBD2. CDR1 and CDR2 from the germline V gene are MNHEY and SVGEGT. The CDR3 totals 15 residues. With 2 bases clipped from V and 2 bases from J, the junction kept 0 bases outside the gene matches. CDR3 in DNA: TGTGCCAGCAGTTACGGACTAGCGGGACAAGAGACCCAGTACTTC. Translating gives CASSYGLAGQETQYF.

In this sample, this clonotype turned up once. A much larger clone is a single base away; this may be a read error. The gene calls are TRBV4-3 and TRBJ2-7, with TRBD2 matching 13 bases. The CDR3 sequence is 17 residues long. CDR1 and CDR2 (germline): LGHNA, YSLEER. The V segment lost 0 bases and the J segment 0 bases; nucleotides outside the gene matches: 2. The DNA for the CDR3 is TGCGCCAGCAGCCAAGAACGGACTAGCGGGAGCTCCTACGAGCAGTACTTC. Amino acid sequence: CASSQERTSGSSYEQYF.

V gene TRBV7-2 combines with J gene TRBJ2-7; perhaps D is TRBD1 or TRBD2 (7 bases each). Per the germline V gene, CDR1 is SGHTA and CDR2 is FQGNSA. Trimming removed 5 bases from V and 1 base from J, with 12 bases in between. This CDR3 is built from 14 residues. This CDR3 is CASSKAGQSYEQYF. The CDR3 DNA is TGTGCCAGCAGCAAAGCGGGACAGTCCTACGAGCAGTACTTC.

The V call is TRBV7-2, the J call TRBJ2-5; 9 bases are a match to TRBD2. The germline V gene encodes CDR1 SGHTA and CDR2 FQGNSA. J was trimmed by 11 bases and V by 5 bases; bases with no gene match: 9. This CDR3 has 13 amino acids. The CDR3: CASSPLAGNEQYF. In nucleotides, the CDR3 is TGTGCCAGCAGCCCGCTAGCGGGGAATGAGCAGTACTTC.

The sample holds a few counts of this clonotype. An end of the junction does not agree with germline; a read error may underlie this. The genes are TRBV7-7 and TRBJ2-3; 11 nucleotides match TRBD2. The CDR3 is 18 amino acids. Germline V CDR1 and CDR2: SSHAT, FNYEAQ (reference sequence). In DNA form, the CDR3 reads TGTGCTAGCAGCCCGCGGCCACTAGCGGGAGAGAAGCCAGATACGCAGTATTTT. It yields the protein CASSPRPLAGEKPDTQYF. The variable domain in full, completed from reference TRBV7-7 and TRBJ2-3, reads GAGVSQSPRYKVTKRGQDVTLRCDPISSHATLYWYQQALGQGPEFLTYFNYEAQPDKSGLPSDRFSAERPEGSISTLTIQRTEQRDSAMYRCASSPRPLAGEKPDTQYFGPGTRLTVL.

The chain has TRBV5-5 and TRBJ2-1, with a tentative D call TRBD2 (5 bases). Trimming took 4 bases from V and 10 from J, leaving 12 bases between them. The V gene's germline CDR1 is SGHKS and CDR2 YYEKEE (reference sequence). This CDR3 is 12 amino acids long. The CDR3 DNA sequence: TGTGCCAGCAGCGTAAGGAGGAACGAGCAGTTCTTC. Encoded protein: CASSVRRNEQFF.

The chain uses TRBV25-1 and TRBJ2-2; D gene unclear. Germline V gene sequence: CDR1 MGHDK, CDR2 SYGVNS. V lost 4 bases and J lost 8, with 14 bases in between. The CDR3 totals 14 residues. The CDR3 bases are TGTGCCAGCAGTGCCGGAATGAATCCGGGGGAGCTGTTTTTT. It yields the protein CASSAGMNPGELFF.

There are a few counts of this clonotype. The chain is built from TRBV20-1 and TRBJ1-1, with 10 nucleotides matching TRBD1. With V trimmed by 1 base and J by 0 bases, 8 bases remained unmatched. The CDR3 has 17 residues. From germline, CDR1 is DFQATT and CDR2 SNEGSKA (reference sequence). The chain's CDR3 is CSARGRQGATMNTEAFF. CDR3 coding DNA: TGCAGTGCTAGAGGGCGACAGGGGGCGACCATGAACACTGAAGCTTTCTTT.

V gene TRBV29-1 combines with J gene TRBJ2-3; 12 bases agree with TRBD2. Trimming cost V 1 base and J 1 base; bases outside gene matches: 9. Germline V gene sequence: CDR1 SQVTM, CDR2 ANQGSEA. The CDR3 has 18 amino acids. Here the CDR3 reads CSVEGLAGGESGTDTQYF. As DNA, the CDR3 is TGCAGCGTTGAAGGGCTAGCGGGAGGGGAATCGGGCACAGATACGCAGTATTTT.

This chain connects TRBV12-3 or TRBV12-4 to TRBJ2-5, with D perhaps matching TRBD2 (5 bases). The CDR3 length is 13 residues. V was clipped by 3 bases and J by 5 bases, with 10 bases between them. The CDR3 region has the DNA TGTGCCAGCAGTTTTGGGGAGCGGGAGACCCAGTACTTC. The encoded protein is CASSFGERETQYF.

V and J are TRBV11-2 and TRBJ2-3; D not certain. The V end lost 6 bases, the J end lost 0 bases, and 7 bases lay between the germline ends. Looked up from germline, CDR1 is SGHAT and CDR2 is FQNNGV. This CDR3 is built from 13 residues. The CDR3 loop reads CASRFFSTDTQYF. CDR3 sequence (DNA): TGTGCCAGCAGGTTTTTCAGCACAGATACGCAGTATTTT.

The chain uses TRBV4-1 and TRBJ2-4; D uncertain. TRBJ2-7 explains the end of the DNA better; the J call may be wrong. CDR1 is MGHRA and CDR2 is YSYEKL in the germline V gene. The CDR3 sequence is 15 residues long. The CDR3 protein is CASSPTPASDYEQYF. The CDR3 nucleotides read TGCGCCAGCAGTCCAACCCCCGCATCGGACTACGAGCAGTACTTC.

Concerning this clonotype itself: One end of the junction does not line up with germline, which may come from a read error. The chain is built from TRBV7-2 and TRBJ2-7; D might be TRBD2 (5 bases). Germline-derived CDR1 and CDR2 are SGHTA and FQGNSA. This CDR3 is built from 16 residues. The CDR3 reads CASSLAPGPVHYEQYF. CDR3 sequence (DNA): TGTGCCAGCAGCCTAGCTCCTGGACCTGTTCACTACGAGCAGTACTTC. Based on the CDR3 plus reference TRBV7-2 and TRBJ2-7, the full variable domain is GAGVSQSPSNKVTEKGKDVELRCDPISGHTALYWYRQSLGQGLEFLIYFQGNSAPDKSGLPSDRFSAERTGGSVSTLTIQRTQQEDSAVYLCASSLAPGPVHYEQYFGPGTRLTVT.

This clonotype came up many times. The chain links TRBV4-1 to TRBJ2-1, with a possible D match to TRBD2 (6 bases). The J call may be mistaken, given a closer DNA end match to TRBJ2-7. CDR3 length: 16 residues. Germline values: CDR1 MGHRA, CDR2 YSYEKL. CDR3 region: CASSERFGDSYNEQYF. CDR3 bases: TGCGCCAGCAGCGAAAGATTCGGGGACTCCTACAATGAGCAGTACTTC.

CDR3 amino acids: CASSATAGTSTDTQYF. In DNA, the CDR3 is TGCGCCAGCAGCGCGACGGCGGGTACTAGCACAGATACGCAGTATTTT. The chain joins TRBV5-1 to TRBJ2-3; a possible D gene is TRBD2 (5 bases). The CDR3 consists of 16 residues. The V gene lost 4 bases and the J gene lost 0 bases, with 15 bases spanning the gap. CDR1 SGHRS and CDR2 YFSETQ come from the germline V gene.

This clonotype was seen a few times. The chain couples TRBV5-4 to TRBJ2-1; 11 bases agree with TRBD2. The CDR3 loop spans 15 amino acids. The germline gives CDR1 SGHNT, CDR2 YYREEE (reference sequence). Unmatched junction bases numbered 7, after V lost 6 bases and J lost 5 bases. The CDR3 reads CASMPGLAANNEQFF. The CDR3 DNA reads as TGTGCCAGCATGCCGGGACTAGCGGCCAACAATGAGCAGTTCTTC.

This CDR3 reads CSCLGRSSYNEQFF. In DNA form, the CDR3 reads TGCAGTTGCCTAGGGAGGAGCTCCTACAATGAGCAGTTCTTC. This rearrangement joins TRBV20-1 to TRBJ2-1, with a tentative D call TRBD2 (6 bases). The CDR3 runs to 14 residues. Germline values: CDR1 DFQATT, CDR2 SNEGSKA (reference sequence). The V end lost 8 bases, the J end lost 0 bases, and 14 bases lay between the germline ends.

This chain joins TRBV4-3 and TRBJ2-5; TRBD2 matches at 14 bases. In germline, CDR1 is LGHNA, CDR2 YSLEER. V lost 0 bases to trimming and J lost 11 bases; unmatched junction nucleotides: 2. This CDR3 region has 14 residues. CDR3 bases: TGCGCCAGCAGCCAAGAGGGACTAGCGGGAGAGCAGTACTTC. Translation: CASSQEGLAGEQYF.

The chain couples TRBV6-5 to TRBJ2-1; D might be TRBD2 (6 bases). The CDR3 consists of 15 residues. Per germline, CDR1 MNHEY and CDR2 SVGAGI. Trimming removed 7 bases at V and 5 bases at J, with 18 bases between. The CDR3 DNA reads TGTGCCAGCAAACTTAGCGGCAATTCGAACAATGAGCAGTTCTTC. Amino acid sequence: CASKLSGNSNNEQFF.

The rearrangement joins TRBV20-1 to TRBJ2-1; 11 bases align to TRBD2. With V trimmed by 5 bases and J by 8 bases, 11 bases remained unmatched. From germline, CDR1 is DFQATT and CDR2 SNEGSKA (reference sequence). The CDR3 runs 15 residues. CDR3: CSADITSGRIDEQFF. The CDR3 nucleotides read TGCAGTGCTGATATTACTAGCGGGAGAATCGATGAGCAGTTCTTC.

This chain uses TRBV9 with TRBJ2-3; possibly TRBD2 for D (6 bases). The CDR3 runs 17 residues. V lost 0 bases and J lost 5, with 19 bases in between. Looked up from germline, CDR1 is SGDLS and CDR2 is YYNGEE. The CDR3 bases are TGTGCCAGCAGCGTAGGCCCCGGGCGCCGGAGGGGAGATACGCAGTATTTT. This sequence encodes CASSVGPGRRRGDTQYF.

This chain links TRBV5-1 with TRBJ2-7; 9 nucleotides agree with TRBD1. With V trimmed by 4 bases and J by 7 bases, 15 bases remained unmatched. This CDR3 is 16 amino acids long. Germline V gene data show CDR1 as SGHRS and CDR2 as YFSETQ. CDR3 coding DNA: TGCGCCAGCAGCACTAATACAGGGGGCGCAGACAATGAGCAGTACTTC. This encodes CASSTNTGGADNEQYF.